A selection of T cell receptor beta chains follows, all from one sample in a study of T cell clones after liver transplantation. Assay used: immunoSEQ multiplex PCR; TCRdb lists only in-frame clones, some missing. Of around 15,000 clones in the sample, about nine tenths were seen once. Sequencing was performed on CD8+ T cells from blood, taken before liver transplant. Receptors were obtained from a human donor who received a liver transplant. The CDR3 runs from the conserved cysteine through the conserved F or W. Each record gives: clone size, V gene, D gene, J gene, CDR3 DNA, CDR3 protein. D genes are given only for firm matches. Expanded clones get a size class; other rows say once, few or many, or leave the size out.

clone_size: -
v_call: TRBV5-1
d_call: TRBD1
j_call: TRBJ1-4
cdr3_nt: TGCGCCAGCAGCTCGAACAGGGGGCCGGATAATGAAAAACTGTTTTTT
cdr3_aa: CASSSNRGPDNEKLFF

clone_size: once
v_call: TRBV15
d_call: -
j_call: TRBJ2-1
cdr3_nt: TGTGCCACCAGCAGGGGGGATGAGCAGTTCTTC
cdr3_aa: CATSRGDEQFF

clone_size: -
v_call: TRBV7-9
d_call: TRBD2
j_call: TRBJ2-5
cdr3_nt: TGTGCCAGCAGCCGTGGGACTAGCGGGGGGAGAAGGGAGACCCAGTACTTC
cdr3_aa: CASSRGTSGGRRETQYF

clone_size: -
v_call: TRBV29-1
d_call: -
j_call: TRBJ1-2
cdr3_nt: TGCAGCGTTGAAGATCGTATAGCGACTGTCTATGGCTACACCTTC
cdr3_aa: CSVEDRIATVYGYTF

clone_size: -
v_call: TRBV11-2
d_call: -
j_call: TRBJ1-5
cdr3_nt: TGTGCCAGCAGCTTAGGCCCCCAGGGAGGGCAGCCCCAGCATTTT
cdr3_aa: CASSLGPQGGQPQHF

clone_size: -
v_call: TRBV27
d_call: -
j_call: TRBJ2-2
cdr3_nt: TGTGCCAGCAGTTTCTCGGAGTCTTCCACCGGGGAGCTGTTTTTT
cdr3_aa: CASSFSESSTGELFF

clone_size: -
v_call: TRBV10-3
d_call: -
j_call: TRBJ1-5
cdr3_nt: TGTGCCATCAGTGAGTCGGGGCAGGGTCATCAGCCCCAGCATTTT
cdr3_aa: CAISESGQGHQPQHF

clone_size: -
v_call: TRBV5-6
d_call: -
j_call: TRBJ2-7
cdr3_nt: TGTGCCAGCGGCGAAGGCTACGAGCAGTACTTC
cdr3_aa: CASGEGYEQYF

clone_size: -
v_call: TRBV9
d_call: TRBD2
j_call: TRBJ2-3
cdr3_nt: TGTGCCAGCAGCGTAGCGGCGGGAGACACAGATACGCAGTATTTT
cdr3_aa: CASSVAAGDTDTQYF

clone_size: once
v_call: TRBV13
d_call: -
j_call: TRBJ2-1
cdr3_nt: TGTGCCAGCAGCACCGCTACAGGGTTTCATGAGCAGTTCTTC
cdr3_aa: CASSTATGFHEQFF

clone_size: -
v_call: TRBV19
d_call: TRBD2
j_call: TRBJ2-1
cdr3_nt: TGTGCCAGCCAAGCTAGCGGGGGGGTTTTGTTAGAGCAGTTCTTC
cdr3_aa: CASQASGGVLLEQFF

clone_size: -
v_call: TRBV28
d_call: TRBD2
j_call: TRBJ2-7
cdr3_nt: TGTGCCAGCAGTTTTCCGGCGGGAGGTAGCAACGAGCAGTACTTC
cdr3_aa: CASSFPAGGSNEQYF

clone_size: once
v_call: TRBV10-1
d_call: -
j_call: TRBJ2-7
cdr3_nt: TGCGCCAGCAGTGATGGGGCAGGTGAAGGATACGAGCAGTACTTC
cdr3_aa: CASSDGAGEGYEQYF

clone_size: -
v_call: TRBV15
d_call: -
j_call: TRBJ2-7
cdr3_nt: TGTGCCACCAGTTTTAGGGGAACCTACGAGCAGTACTTC
cdr3_aa: CATSFRGTYEQYF

clone_size: once
v_call: TRBV5-3
d_call: -
j_call: TRBJ1-1
cdr3_nt: TGTGCCAGAAGCTTAGGACGTCCGAGCACTGAAGCTTTCTTT
cdr3_aa: CARSLGRPSTEAFF

clone_size: few
v_call: TRBV6-6
d_call: -
j_call: TRBJ1-1
cdr3_nt: TGTGCCAGCATCCAGGGCAGAGGTAAGAACACTGAAGCTTTCTTT
cdr3_aa: CASIQGRGKNTEAFF

clone_size: -
v_call: TRBV28
d_call: TRBD1
j_call: TRBJ1-3
cdr3_nt: TGTGCCAGCAGTCCAACCGGGACAGGGGATGGAAACACCATATATTTT
cdr3_aa: CASSPTGTGDGNTIYF

clone_size: few
v_call: TRBV28
d_call: -
j_call: TRBJ2-2
cdr3_nt: TGTGCCAGCAGTTCCCATTCCGCCCCCAACACCGGGGAGCTGTTTTTT
cdr3_aa: CASSSHSAPNTGELFF

clone_size: -
v_call: TRBV9
d_call: -
j_call: TRBJ2-7
cdr3_nt: TGTGCCAGCAGCGAGGGGACGGCTAGCTCCTACGAGCAGTACTTC
cdr3_aa: CASSEGTASSYEQYF

clone_size: -
v_call: TRBV29-1
d_call: -
j_call: TRBJ2-1
cdr3_nt: TGCAGCGTCGGCTGGGGGGTAGACAATGAGCAGTTCTTC
cdr3_aa: CSVGWGVDNEQFF

clone_size: -
v_call: TRBV11-2
d_call: TRBD2
j_call: TRBJ2-2
cdr3_nt: TGTGCCAGCAGCTTAGAGCCGGGACTAGCGGCCACCGGGGAGCTGTTTTTT
cdr3_aa: CASSLEPGLAATGELFF

clone_size: -
v_call: TRBV5-4
d_call: TRBD2
j_call: TRBJ2-7
cdr3_nt: TGTGCCAGCAGCTCAGATAGCGGGAGGGTCAACGAGCAGTACTTC
cdr3_aa: CASSSDSGRVNEQYF

clone_size: -
v_call: TRBV11-3
d_call: TRBD2
j_call: TRBJ2-1
cdr3_nt: TGTGCCAGCAGCCTTCTAGCGGGAGGGCCCCACAATGAGCAGTTCTTC
cdr3_aa: CASSLLAGGPHNEQFF

clone_size: -
v_call: TRBV6-5
d_call: -
j_call: TRBJ2-1
cdr3_nt: TGTGCCAGCAGTTCCCTAGGGGTAAAGGGCAACAATGAGCAGTTCTTC
cdr3_aa: CASSSLGVKGNNEQFF

clone_size: -
v_call: TRBV5-5
d_call: TRBD2
j_call: TRBJ2-7
cdr3_nt: TGTGCCAGCAGGGAGGGACTAGCGACTACCTACGAGCAGTACTTC
cdr3_aa: CASREGLATTYEQYF